This T cell receptor (beta chain) was captured by sequencing in a study of early T cells in non-severe SARS-CoV-2 infection. Study in general: Bulk RNA taken from unsorted whole blood was sequenced, leaving chains unpaired. Points from the study as a whole: VDJdb matching favored anti-spike CD8 responses, missing private and CD4 specificities.

This clonotype has only a few counts. The antigen is not known. Individual cDNA molecules carried attached unique molecular identifiers. Via MiXCR, TCRdb re-called the 5' RACE reads, giving one row per CDR3 protein. The data contain 25,000 to 35,000 distinct CDR3 sequences, about 5% of them singletons. The sequence derives from an adult who was a healthcare worker with PCR-confirmed SARS-CoV-2 infection or an uninfected control (not recorded which). Sequencing was carried out using whole blood.

CDR3 amino acids: CASSPSGTLWEQFF. The CDR3 DNA reads as TGTGCCAGCAGTCCTAGCGGGACCCTCTGGGAGCAGTTCTTC. This chain joins TRBV27 and TRBJ2-1, with 9 bases that match TRBD2. The J segment lost 10 bases and the V segment lost 5 bases, leaving 9 bases of the junction unmatched. Looked up from germline, CDR1 is MNHEY and CDR2 is SMNVEV (reference sequence). The CDR3 loop spans 14 amino acids.